A selection of T cell receptor beta chains follows, all from one sample in a study of T-cell memory formation after mild COVID-19. TCRdb independently ran MiXCR on the 5' RACE reads; one entry per CDR3 protein. The sample gives 380,000 or so distinct CDR3 sequences, approximately 15% of which show up once; around 21% is in the top ten. Specimen: PBMCs or a T cell subset sorted from them (not recorded which). The receptors here all came from a man between 18 and 29 years old who had mild COVID-19 (a few samples of this study predate the infection). Cell type and time point are not known. Both conserved end residues are part of each CDR3. The D gene is left open where the match is weak. The listing skips clone size in some rows; elsewhere it reads once, few, many or a size class.

abundance: .
v_gene: TRBV6-6
j_gene: TRBJ1-5
d_gene: TRBD1
CDR3aa: CASSYADRVRSQPQHF
CDR3nt: TGTGCCAGCAGTTACGCGGACAGGGTTAGAAGTCAGCCCCAGCATTTT

abundance: few
v_gene: TRBV2
j_gene: TRBJ1-6
d_gene: .
CDR3aa: CASSWTSNSPLHF
CDR3nt: TGTGCCAGCAGTTGGACAAGTAATTCACCCCTCCACTTT

abundance: few
v_gene: TRBV20-1
j_gene: TRBJ2-1
d_gene: .
CDR3aa: CSVLIRSYNEQFF
CDR3nt: TGCAGTGTCCTCATTCGCTCCTACAATGAGCAGTTCTTC

abundance: .
v_gene: TRBV14
j_gene: TRBJ2-4
d_gene: .
CDR3aa: CASMNGMDIQYF
CDR3nt: TGTGCCAGCATGAACGGGATGGACATTCAGTACTTC

abundance: .
v_gene: TRBV21-1
j_gene: TRBJ2-5
d_gene: .
CDR3aa: CASSTKTRQDIPDKTQYF
CDR3nt: TGTGCCAGCAGCACTAAGACGAGGCAGGACATTCCAGATAAGACCCAGTACTTC

abundance: many
v_gene: TRBV5-1
j_gene: TRBJ2-3
d_gene: .
CDR3aa: CASSEGQSTDTQYF
CDR3nt: TGCGCCAGCAGCGAAGGACAGAGCACAGATACGCAGTATTTT

abundance: many
v_gene: TRBV4-1
j_gene: TRBJ2-7
d_gene: .
CDR3aa: CASSQDPGRDYEQYF
CDR3nt: TGCGCCAGCAGCCAAGATCCAGGGAGAGACTACGAGCAGTACTTC

abundance: few
v_gene: TRBV10-3
j_gene: TRBJ2-1
d_gene: .
CDR3aa: CAISPRLGEQFF
CDR3nt: TGTGCCATCAGCCCCCGATTAGGTGAGCAGTTCTTC

abundance: .
v_gene: TRBV6-5
j_gene: TRBJ2-1
d_gene: TRBD2
CDR3aa: CASTASGYNEQFF
CDR3nt: TGTGCCAGCACGGCTAGCGGGTACAATGAGCAGTTCTTC

abundance: .
v_gene: TRBV5-1
j_gene: TRBJ1-1
d_gene: .
CDR3aa: CASSLIPSEGMKPEAFF
CDR3nt: TGCGCCAGCAGCTTGATACCCTCCGAGGGGATGAAGCCTGAAGCTTTCTTT

abundance: many
v_gene: TRBV10-3
j_gene: TRBJ1-2
d_gene: .
CDR3aa: CAISDPRTATYGYTF
CDR3nt: TGTGCCATCAGTGACCCTCGGACAGCGACCTATGGCTACACCTTC

abundance: few
v_gene: TRBV5-1
j_gene: TRBJ2-1
d_gene: .
CDR3aa: CASSLAHRPENEQFF
CDR3nt: TGCGCCAGCAGCTTGGCTCATCGGCCAGAGAATGAGCAGTTCTTC

abundance: many
v_gene: TRBV7-8
j_gene: TRBJ2-5
d_gene: TRBD1
CDR3aa: CASSSQGALRETQYF
CDR3nt: TGTGCCAGCAGCTCGCAGGGGGCCCTTCGAGAGACCCAGTACTTC

abundance: .
v_gene: TRBV7-2
j_gene: TRBJ2-5
d_gene: .
CDR3aa: CASSFSTSKETQYF
CDR3nt: TGTGCCAGCAGCTTTTCTACTAGCAAAGAGACCCAGTACTTC

abundance: .
v_gene: TRBV18
j_gene: TRBJ1-5
d_gene: .
CDR3aa: CASSPQQGVQPQHF
CDR3nt: TGTGCCAGCTCACCACAACAGGGAGTGCAGCCCCAGCATTTT

abundance: .
v_gene: TRBV7-3
j_gene: TRBJ2-7
d_gene: .
CDR3aa: CASSLTRDTPREQYF
CDR3nt: TGTGCCAGCAGCTTGACCCGGGACACCCCTCGCGAGCAGTACTTC

abundance: few
v_gene: TRBV4-3
j_gene: TRBJ2-7
d_gene: .
CDR3aa: CASSHGSEAYEQYF
CDR3nt: TGCGCCAGCAGCCACGGCTCTGAGGCCTACGAGCAGTACTTC

abundance: few
v_gene: TRBV4-2
j_gene: TRBJ2-6
d_gene: .
CDR3aa: CASSQAGGGAGANVLTF
CDR3nt: TGTGCCAGCAGCCAAGCCGGGGGTGGGGCTGGGGCCAACGTCCTGACTTTC

abundance: .
v_gene: TRBV7-8
j_gene: TRBJ2-7
d_gene: TRBD1
CDR3aa: CASSFGQGPYEQYF
CDR3nt: TGTGCCAGCAGCTTTGGACAGGGCCCCTACGAGCAGTACTTC

abundance: few
v_gene: TRBV29-1
j_gene: TRBJ2-5
d_gene: .
CDR3aa: CSVHPGIETQYF
CDR3nt: TGCAGCGTCCACCCGGGTATTGAGACCCAGTACTTC

abundance: once
v_gene: TRBV9
j_gene: TRBJ2-1
d_gene: TRBD1
CDR3aa: CASSPPGQRYNEQFF
CDR3nt: TGTGCCAGCAGTCCCCCGGGACAGAGGTACAATGAGCAGTTCTTC

abundance: .
v_gene: TRBV20-1
j_gene: TRBJ2-1
d_gene: .
CDR3aa: CSARDRGGGFSYNEQFF
CDR3nt: TGCAGTGCTAGAGATCGTGGGGGCGGATTCTCCTACAATGAGCAGTTCTTC

abundance: few
v_gene: TRBV7-3
j_gene: TRBJ2-1
d_gene: TRBD2
CDR3aa: CASSLGTSTLTEQFF
CDR3nt: TGTGCCAGCAGCTTAGGGACTAGTACCCTAACCGAGCAGTTCTTC

abundance: .
v_gene: TRBV5-1
j_gene: TRBJ1-5
d_gene: TRBD1
CDR3aa: CASSSGTGYNQPQHF
CDR3nt: TGCGCCAGCAGCTCCGGGACAGGCTACAATCAGCCCCAGCATTTT

abundance: many
v_gene: TRBV11-2
j_gene: TRBJ2-3
d_gene: TRBD2
CDR3aa: CASSPGGLTDTQYF
CDR3nt: TGTGCCAGCAGCCCCGGGGGACTAACGGATACGCAGTATTTT

abundance: many
v_gene: TRBV4-3
j_gene: TRBJ1-1
d_gene: .
CDR3aa: CASSQDLGGPEAFF
CDR3nt: TGCGCCAGCAGCCAAGATCTAGGGGGGCCGGAAGCTTTCTTT

abundance: .
v_gene: TRBV6-4
j_gene: TRBJ2-3
d_gene: .
CDR3aa: CASSVSPRPSTDTQYF
CDR3nt: TGTGCCAGCAGTGTAAGTCCGAGACCCAGCACAGATACGCAGTATTTT

abundance: .
v_gene: TRBV20-1
j_gene: TRBJ2-2
d_gene: .
CDR3aa: CSARDPRAIGELFF
CDR3nt: TGCAGTGCTAGAGATCCCAGGGCGATCGGGGAGCTGTTTTTT

abundance: .
v_gene: TRBV12-3/TRBV12-4
j_gene: TRBJ2-2
d_gene: TRBD1
CDR3aa: CASSPDRDLRELFF
CDR3nt: TGTGCCAGCAGCCCGGACAGGGATCTTCGGGAGCTGTTTTTT

abundance: .
v_gene: TRBV4-1
j_gene: TRBJ1-1
d_gene: .
CDR3aa: CASSRADGRTEAFF
CDR3nt: TGCGCCAGCAGCCGGGCGGACGGCCGCACTGAAGCTTTCTTT

abundance: .
v_gene: TRBV2
j_gene: TRBJ2-5
d_gene: TRBD2
CDR3aa: CASSKSGEETQYF
CDR3nt: TGTGCCAGCAGTAAGAGCGGGGAGGAGACCCAGTACTTC

abundance: many
v_gene: TRBV12-3/TRBV12-4
j_gene: TRBJ1-6
d_gene: .
CDR3aa: CASSYQGNNSPLHF
CDR3nt: TGTGCCAGCAGTTACCAGGGCAATAATTCACCCCTCCACTTT

abundance: .
v_gene: TRBV15
j_gene: TRBJ1-2
d_gene: .
CDR3aa: CATSRDSWVQGYTF
CDR3nt: TGTGCCACCAGCAGAGATTCGTGGGTTCAGGGCTACACCTTC

abundance: few
v_gene: TRBV27
j_gene: TRBJ2-7
d_gene: .
CDR3aa: CATRTPAGFNEQYF
CDR3nt: TGTGCCACCCGGACCCCCGCAGGGTTCAACGAGCAGTACTTC

abundance: few
v_gene: TRBV4-2
j_gene: TRBJ2-4
d_gene: .
CDR3aa: CASSQGQGTASRIQYF
CDR3nt: TGTGCCAGCAGCCAAGGTCAGGGGACGGCCTCGCGAATTCAGTACTTC

abundance: few
v_gene: TRBV4-1
j_gene: TRBJ2-7
d_gene: .
CDR3aa: CASSVGPGDEQYF
CDR3nt: TGCGCCAGCAGCGTCGGGCCCGGCGACGAGCAGTACTTC

abundance: .
v_gene: TRBV7-3
j_gene: TRBJ2-2
d_gene: TRBD1
CDR3aa: CASSPSGQGTGELFF
CDR3nt: TGTGCCAGCAGCCCATCCGGACAGGGCACCGGGGAGCTGTTTTTT

abundance: few
v_gene: TRBV5-1
j_gene: TRBJ2-3
d_gene: .
CDR3aa: CASSLKWGLGADTQYF
CDR3nt: TGCGCCAGCAGCTTGAAGTGGGGACTCGGCGCAGATACGCAGTATTTT

abundance: .
v_gene: TRBV5-1
j_gene: TRBJ2-7
d_gene: TRBD1
CDR3aa: CASSLAGTETYEQYF
CDR3nt: TGCGCCAGCAGCTTGGCCGGGACAGAAACCTACGAGCAGTACTTC

abundance: .
v_gene: TRBV10-3
j_gene: TRBJ1-5
d_gene: .
CDR3aa: CAISESDVAVQPQHF
CDR3nt: TGTGCCATCAGTGAGTCGGACGTCGCGGTTCAGCCCCAGCATTTT

abundance: many
v_gene: TRBV7-2
j_gene: TRBJ2-2
d_gene: .
CDR3aa: CASSFQGGGHLNTGELFF
CDR3nt: TGTGCCAGCAGCTTCCAGGGGGGAGGACACCTCAACACCGGGGAGCTGTTTTTT

abundance: .
v_gene: TRBV12-3/TRBV12-4
j_gene: TRBJ2-3
d_gene: TRBD2
CDR3aa: CASTLAGGRDTQYF
CDR3nt: TGTGCCAGCACCTTAGCGGGGGGGCGAGATACGCAGTATTTT

abundance: many
v_gene: TRBV20-1
j_gene: TRBJ2-4
d_gene: .
CDR3aa: CSGSLPVENIQYF
CDR3nt: TGCAGCGGAAGCCTCCCCGTTGAAAACATTCAGTACTTC

abundance: .
v_gene: TRBV5-1
j_gene: TRBJ1-5
d_gene: .
CDR3aa: CASSLDRMPGQPQHF
CDR3nt: TGCGCCAGCAGCTTGGACAGAATGCCCGGTCAGCCCCAGCATTTT

abundance: few
v_gene: TRBV5-1
j_gene: TRBJ2-1
d_gene: TRBD2
CDR3aa: CASSLLGLAGGYEQFF
CDR3nt: TGCGCCAGCAGCTTGCTGGGACTAGCGGGGGGCTATGAGCAGTTCTTC

abundance: few
v_gene: TRBV29-1
j_gene: TRBJ2-7
d_gene: .
CDR3aa: CSVEQGYEQYF
CDR3nt: TGCAGCGTCGAACAGGGTTACGAGCAGTACTTC

abundance: .
v_gene: TRBV4-3
j_gene: TRBJ2-4
d_gene: .
CDR3aa: CASSHTTPGVPKNIQYF
CDR3nt: TGCGCCAGCAGCCATACCACACCAGGGGTCCCCAAAAACATTCAGTACTTC

abundance: few
v_gene: TRBV12-3/TRBV12-4
j_gene: TRBJ2-2
d_gene: .
CDR3aa: CASSFEVPGELFF
CDR3nt: TGTGCCAGCAGTTTCGAGGTTCCCGGGGAGCTGTTTTTT

abundance: .
v_gene: TRBV18
j_gene: TRBJ2-5
d_gene: .
CDR3aa: CASSRGGLPGETQYF
CDR3nt: TGTGCCAGCTCACGGGGGGGCCTTCCAGGAGAGACCCAGTACTTC

abundance: few
v_gene: TRBV5-1
j_gene: TRBJ2-2
d_gene: TRBD1
CDR3aa: CASSRGQGRTGELFF
CDR3nt: TGCGCCAGCAGCAGGGGACAGGGGAGAACCGGGGAGCTGTTTTTT

abundance: .
v_gene: TRBV4-3
j_gene: TRBJ2-2
d_gene: TRBD2
CDR3aa: CASSQDIAGAPTGELFF
CDR3nt: TGCGCCAGCAGCCAAGATATAGCGGGGGCACCCACCGGGGAGCTGTTTTTT

abundance: few
v_gene: TRBV4-3
j_gene: TRBJ2-3
d_gene: TRBD2
CDR3aa: CASSQGELAGSDTQYF
CDR3nt: TGCGCCAGCAGCCAAGGAGAACTAGCGGGGTCCGATACGCAGTATTTT

abundance: .
v_gene: TRBV7-9
j_gene: TRBJ1-2
d_gene: .
CDR3aa: CASSLELMEANYGYTF
CDR3nt: TGTGCCAGCAGCTTAGAACTTATGGAAGCTAACTATGGCTACACCTTC

abundance: .
v_gene: TRBV5-1
j_gene: TRBJ2-5
d_gene: .
CDR3aa: CASNGATQYF
CDR3nt: TGCGCCAGCAACGGGGCTACCCAGTACTTC

abundance: few
v_gene: TRBV18
j_gene: TRBJ2-3
d_gene: TRBD2
CDR3aa: CASSPRNPETGTSGTDTQYF
CDR3nt: TGTGCCAGCTCACCCCGGAATCCGGAAACCGGGACTAGCGGCACAGATACGCAGTATTTT